Each of the 18 T cell receptor beta chains below was sequenced from the same sample in a study of lymphopenia after photon versus proton radiotherapy (dated by TCRdb to the late 2010s). The library was made by the immunoSEQ multiplex PCR assay. TCRdb stores this immuneACCESS table with in-frame sequences only. Part of the clones is absent; in the studies checked, under half of the shortfall reflects unresolved V genes, and no reason is known for the rest. The sample has tens of thousands of clones on record, approximately 90% of them singletons. The biggest ten clones account for 11% of the sample. The sample was peripheral blood, taken from a patient treated with proton-based radiotherapy. The receptors come from a man older than 75 with esophageal cancer.

The count of this clone is one. The CDR3 spells CASSDASGYLYNTGELFF. For the CDR3, the DNA is TGTGCCAGCAGTGATGCTTCGGGGTACCTATACAACACCGGGGAGCTGTTTTTT. The genes are TRBV2 and TRBJ2-2; D is perhaps TRBD2 (5 bases). Germline V CDR1 and CDR2: SNHLY, FYNNEI. V was shortened by 3 bases and J by 2 bases, with 19 bases between the two germline ends. The CDR3 spans 18 residues. Drawing the rest from reference TRBV2 and TRBJ2-2, the complete variable domain is EPEVTQTPSHQVTQMGQEVILRCVPISNHLYFYWYRQILGQKVEFLVSFYNNEISEKSEIFDDQFSVERPDGSNFTLKIRSTKLEDSAMYFCASSDASGYLYNTGELFFGEGSRLTVL.

V is TRBV27 and J is TRBJ2-7, with TRBD1 matching over 7 bases. Looked up from germline, CDR1 is MNHEY and CDR2 is SMNVEV (reference sequence). The junction had 6 bases not matched to a gene; V was cut back by 7 bases and J by 3 bases. The CDR3 covers 13 residues. This CDR3 reads CASKKGQHYEQYF. The CDR3 DNA is TGTGCCAGCAAGAAGGGACAGCACTACGAGCAGTACTTC.

This sequence joins TRBV5-8 and TRBJ2-1; 7 bases align to TRBD2. The J segment lost 3 bases and the V segment lost 4 bases, leaving 7 bases of the junction unmatched. CDR1 SGHTS and CDR2 YDEGEE come from the germline V gene. The CDR3 totals 15 residues. For the CDR3, the DNA is TGTGCCAGCAGCGCACTCCGGGACTACTACAATGAGCAGTTCTTC. The encoded protein is CASSALRDYYNEQFF.

The chain recombines TRBV5-1 with TRBJ2-7; 7 bases agree with TRBD1. This CDR3 comprises 14 residues. Germline assignment: CDR1 SGHRS and CDR2 YFSETQ. The junction had 9 bases not matched to a gene; V was cut back by 4 bases and J by 5 bases. The CDR3 region is CASSHPDRADEQYF. CDR3 DNA sequence: TGCGCCAGCAGCCACCCAGACAGGGCCGACGAGCAGTACTTC.

The rearrangement links TRBV7-2 to TRBJ2-5, with TRBD1 matching 10 bases. Germline V gives CDR1 SGHTA, CDR2 FQGNSA. The CDR3 loop spans 14 amino acids. V shed 5 bases and J 5 bases; nucleotides not matched to a gene: 5. The CDR3 bases are TGTGCCAGCAGCCAGACAGGGGGCGGGGAGACCCAGTACTTC. Translation gives CASSQTGGGETQYF.

The genes are TRBV11-3 and TRBJ2-6; possibly TRBD1 or TRBD2 for D (5 bases each). This CDR3 is built from 14 residues. V lost 5 bases and J 2 bases, leaving 7 bases between the germline ends. Germline CDR1 reads SGHNT; CDR2 reads YENEEA. CDR3 nucleotide sequence: TGTGCCAGCAGCGTGGGGGCTGGGGCCAACGTCCTGACTTTC. Its translation: CASSVGAGANVLTF.

This clone occurred a few times. This chain links TRBV19 with TRBJ1-5; a possible D gene is TRBD1 (6 bases). The CDR3 spans 15 residues. CDR1 and CDR2 from the germline V gene are LNHDA and SQIVND (reference sequence). Trimming cost V 8 bases and J 9 bases, with 23 bases left between them. The CDR3 coding sequence is TGTGCCAGTTCCAAAGACAGGTTCGCTTTTGGGCCCCAGCATTTT. Its translation is CASSKDRFAFGPQHF.

Written as DNA, the CDR3 is TGTGCCAGCAGCTACGGACAGGGGCAGGTCTATGGCTACACCTTC. It is translated as CASSYGQGQVYGYTF. The V and J genes are TRBV11-2 and TRBJ1-2; 9 nucleotides line up with TRBD1. Germline CDR1 reads SGHAT; CDR2 reads FQNNGV. The CDR3 loop spans 15 amino acids. The V and J ends lost 4 bases and 4 bases, in that order; junction bases with no gene match: 7.

The chain employs TRBV7-9 and TRBJ1-2; D call uncertain. The CDR3 loop spans 11 amino acids. Trimming cost V 10 bases and J 5 bases, with 11 bases left between them. The V gene's germline CDR1 is SEHNR and CDR2 FQNEAQ (reference sequence). The CDR3 spells CATRGRYGYTF. The CDR3 nucleotides read TGTGCCACCAGAGGGAGGTATGGCTACACCTTC. Filled out from reference TRBV7-9 and TRBJ1-2, the complete variable domain reads DTGVSQNPRHKITKRGQNVTFRCDPISEHNRLYWYRQTLGQGPEFLTYFQNEAQLEKSRLLSDRFSAERPKGSFSTLEIQRTEQGDSAMYLCATRGRYGYTFGSGTRLTVV.

This clone was found once. The chain couples TRBV7-9 to TRBJ2-3, with 8 bases lining up with TRBD1. The CDR3 has 15 residues. After removal of 4 bases from V and 8 bases from J, the junction contained 11 bases not matched to a gene. CDR1 is SEHNR, CDR2 FQNEAQ, per germline (reference sequence). CDR3 sequence: CASSSDRVRFSTQYF. CDR3 sequence (DNA): TGTGCCAGCAGCTCGGACAGGGTAAGATTTAGTACGCAGTATTTT.

The chain has TRBV19 and TRBJ1-2, with TRBD1 as a possible D gene (5 bases). Germline CDR1 reads LNHDA; CDR2 reads SQIVND (reference sequence). This CDR3 has 14 residues. Trimming removed 4 bases from V and 3 bases from J, with 12 bases in between. This CDR3 is CASSRRGRDYGYTF. The CDR3 DNA sequence: TGTGCCAGTAGTAGGCGTGGCAGGGACTATGGCTACACCTTC.

This clone was counted between two and nine times. The rearrangement uses TRBV6-5 and TRBJ1-2, with unresolved D. V was clipped by 2 bases and J by 1 base, with 8 bases between them. From germline, CDR1 is MNHEY and CDR2 SVGAGI. The CDR3 sequence is 14 residues long. CDR3 residues: CASSYISGNYGYTF. Here the CDR3 DNA reads TGTGCCAGCAGTTACATTTCGGGTAACTATGGCTACACCTTC.

This clone was detected only once. The chain combines TRBV9 with TRBJ1-1, with a weak D call TRBD1 (5 bases). The CDR3 loop spans 14 amino acids. Trimming removed 5 bases at V and 1 base at J, with 12 bases between. The germline V gene encodes CDR1 SGDLS and CDR2 YYNGEE. CDR3 region: CASSRTGENTEAFF. The CDR3 DNA is TGTGCCAGCAGTCGGACGGGGGAGAACACTGAAGCTTTCTTT.

This chain links TRBV6-1 with TRBJ1-4; 8 nucleotides agree with TRBD1. V was clipped by 1 base and J by 8 bases; unmatched bases: 3. The CDR3 length is 14 residues. Germline V gene data show CDR1 as MNHNS and CDR2 as SASEGT. Here the CDR3 reads CASSEGRTGEKLFF. The CDR3 region has the DNA TGTGCCAGCAGTGAAGGCCGGACAGGGGAAAAACTGTTTTTT.

This clone was detected once. This chain links TRBV7-8 with TRBJ2-5, with 9 bases lining up with TRBD2. This CDR3 spans 17 amino acids. V gave up 4 bases and J gave up 5 bases; unmatched junction bases: 14. CDR1 is SGHVS and CDR2 is FQNEAQ in the germline V gene. In nucleotides, the CDR3 is TGTGCCAGCAGCTCTCACGAGGCGGGAGGGCCACGGGAGACCCAGTACTTC. Translated: CASSSHEAGGPRETQYF.

The rearrangement uses TRBV15 and TRBJ1-1; possibly TRBD1 for D (5 bases). The CDR3 totals 13 residues. With 0 bases removed from V and 6 bases from J, the gap between germline ends came to 8 bases. The germline gives CDR1 LNHNV, CDR2 YYDKDF (reference sequence). The CDR3 reads CATSRDGAAEAFF. The CDR3 coding sequence is TGTGCCACCAGCAGAGATGGGGCGGCTGAAGCTTTCTTT.

This chain joins TRBV18 and TRBJ1-4, with a tentative D call TRBD1 (5 bases). The CDR3 extends over 13 amino acids. V was shortened by 4 bases and J by 7 bases, with 10 bases between the two germline ends. Germline assignment: CDR1 KGHSH and CDR2 LQKENI. CDR3 sequence reads: CASSQGRGEKLFF. CDR3 DNA: TGTGCCAGCTCACAGGGGAGAGGTGAAAAACTGTTTTTT.

The chain combines TRBV4-1 with TRBJ2-5; 12 bases map to TRBD1. Per the germline V gene, CDR1 is MGHRA and CDR2 is YSYEKL. This CDR3 is built from 18 residues. Trimming cost V 0 bases and J 5 bases; bases outside gene matches: 10. CDR3 sequence reads: CASSQDMVGTGGRETQYF. The CDR3 nucleotides read TGCGCCAGCAGCCAAGATATGGTAGGGACAGGGGGCCGGGAGACCCAGTACTTC.